This T cell receptor (beta chain) was found in a study of cytomegalovirus exposure and HLA in healthy donors. 13 Jbeta primers and 60 Vbeta primers were used for the PCR. Produced via immunoSEQ multiplex PCR; TCRdb's table is partial and in-frame only. This sample has about 200,000 clones; 75% to 90% occur once, and the top ten carry less than 0.4%. The trim removed 5 bases at V and 6 bases at J, leaving 13 bases unmatched. The CDR3 covers 15 residues. CDR1 is SGHTA, CDR2 FQGTGA, per germline. The genes are TRBV7-3 and TRBJ2-7; 7 bases fit TRBD1. This TCR came from a woman aged 25 to 45 in good health and CMV-seronegative. What was sequenced was PBMCs. The CDR3 protein is CASSPAPGQRREQYF. The CDR3 nucleotides are TGTGCCAGCAGCCCAGCCCCGGGACAGAGACGCGAGCAGTACTTC.